This T cell receptor (beta chain) was recorded in a study of T cell repertoires in cytomegalovirus infection. TCRdb passed the reads through MiXCR, listing each CDR3 protein once. The sample shows about 300,000 distinct CDR3 sequences, roughly 9.3% of them seen only once. CDR1 and CDR2 (germline): SGHDN, FVKESK. This CDR3 has 15 amino acids. V was pared by 2 bases and J by 4 bases, with 14 bases between. This receptor was identified in a human donor in good health (CMV status not recorded). Some clones in this sample may be carry-over from other donors' samples. Sequencing was done on a sample of PBMCs. The chain is built from TRBV14 and TRBJ2-5; tentatively, D is TRBD2 (7 bases). Written as DNA, the CDR3 is TGTGCCAGCAGCCAAAAAGGGAGGGGGAGAGAGACCCAGTACTTC. This sequence encodes CASSQKGRGRETQYF.